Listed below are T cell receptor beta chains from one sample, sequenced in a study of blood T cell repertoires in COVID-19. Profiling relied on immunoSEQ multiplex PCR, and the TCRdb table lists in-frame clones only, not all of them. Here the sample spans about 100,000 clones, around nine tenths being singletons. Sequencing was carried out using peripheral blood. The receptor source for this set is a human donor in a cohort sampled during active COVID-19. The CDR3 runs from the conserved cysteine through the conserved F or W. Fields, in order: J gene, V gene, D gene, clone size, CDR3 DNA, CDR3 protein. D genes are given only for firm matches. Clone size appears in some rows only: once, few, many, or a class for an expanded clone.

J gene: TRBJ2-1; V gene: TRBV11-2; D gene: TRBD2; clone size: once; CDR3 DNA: TGTGCCAGCAGCTTCTACTCTAGCGGGAGTGTCTCCTACAATGAGCAGTTCTTC; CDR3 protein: CASSFYSSGSVSYNEQFF
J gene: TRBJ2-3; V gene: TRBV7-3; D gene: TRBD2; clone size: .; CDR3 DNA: TGTGCCAGCAGCGTAGGGACTAGCGGAACCACAGATACGCAGTATTTT; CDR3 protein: CASSVGTSGTTDTQYF
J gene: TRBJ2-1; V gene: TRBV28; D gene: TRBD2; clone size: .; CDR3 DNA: TGTGCCAGCAGTTCACCGAGCGGGGGGTTCAATGAGCAGTTCTTC; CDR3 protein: CASSSPSGGFNEQFF
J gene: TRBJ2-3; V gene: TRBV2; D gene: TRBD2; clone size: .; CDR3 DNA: TGTGCCAGCAAGGAGCGGGAGAGAAGCACAGATACGCAGTATTTT; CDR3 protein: CASKERERSTDTQYF
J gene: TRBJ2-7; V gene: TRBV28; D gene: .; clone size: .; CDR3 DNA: TGTGCCAGCAGTTTGTATCCCACGGCAGGGTATATCGACGAGCAGTACTTC; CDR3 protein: CASSLYPTAGYIDEQYF
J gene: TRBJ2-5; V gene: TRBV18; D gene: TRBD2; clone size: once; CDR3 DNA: TGTGCCAGCTCACCTTTAACTAGCGGGAGTCAGGAGACCCAGTACTTC; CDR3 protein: CASSPLTSGSQETQYF
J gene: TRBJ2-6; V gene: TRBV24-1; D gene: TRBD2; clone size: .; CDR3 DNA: TGTGCCACCAGTGATTCCCCGGGGGGCTCTGGGGCCAACGTCCTGACTTTC; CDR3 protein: CATSDSPGGSGANVLTF
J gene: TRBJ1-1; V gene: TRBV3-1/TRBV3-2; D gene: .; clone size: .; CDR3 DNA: TGTGCCAGCAGCCAAGATAGGGGCACTGAAGCTTTCTTT; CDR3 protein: CASSQDRGTEAFF
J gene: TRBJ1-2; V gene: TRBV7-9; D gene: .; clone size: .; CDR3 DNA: TGTGCCAGCAGCTTTCTACAGCTGTATGGCTACACCTTC; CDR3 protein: CASSFLQLYGYTF
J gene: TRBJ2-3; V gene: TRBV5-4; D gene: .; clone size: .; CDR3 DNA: TGTGCCAGCAGCTCCCGAGGCCCCCCAGATACGCAGTATTTT; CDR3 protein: CASSSRGPPDTQYF
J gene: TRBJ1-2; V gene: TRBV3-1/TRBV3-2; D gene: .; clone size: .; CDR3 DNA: TGTGCCAGCAGCCTGCTTGTTGCCACCGGGGGCTACACCTTC; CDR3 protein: CASSLLVATGGYTF
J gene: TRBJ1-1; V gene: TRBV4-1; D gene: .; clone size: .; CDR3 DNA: TGCGCCAGCAGCCATTCCCGGGGGAACACTGAAGCTTTCTTT; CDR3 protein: CASSHSRGNTEAFF
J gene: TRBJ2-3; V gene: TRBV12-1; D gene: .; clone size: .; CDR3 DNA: TGTGCCAGCAGCTTTAGATTACGGCTAGCGGGAGTGTGCACAGATACGCAGTATTTT; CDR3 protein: CASSFRLRLAGVCTDTQYF
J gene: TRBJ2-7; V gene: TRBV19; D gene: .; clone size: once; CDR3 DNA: TGTGCCAGTAGTCCGGGACAAAACTACGAGCAGTACTTC; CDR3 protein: CASSPGQNYEQYF
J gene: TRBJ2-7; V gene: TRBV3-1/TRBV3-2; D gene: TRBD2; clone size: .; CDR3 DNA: TGTGCCAGCAGAGACGGGACTAGAGGGTACGAGCAGTACTTC; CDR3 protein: CASRDGTRGYEQYF
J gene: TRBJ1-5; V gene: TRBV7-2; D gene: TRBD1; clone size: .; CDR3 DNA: TGTGCCAGCAGCTGGGACAGAAATCAGCCCCAGCATTTT; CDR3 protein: CASSWDRNQPQHF
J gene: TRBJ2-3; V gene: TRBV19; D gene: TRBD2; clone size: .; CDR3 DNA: TGTGCCAGTAGTATAAACCACCCAAGCGGGGGGTTGCAAGATACGCAGTATTTT; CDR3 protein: CASSINHPSGGLQDTQYF
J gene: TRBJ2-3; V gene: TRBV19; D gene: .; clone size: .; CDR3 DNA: TGTGCCAGTAGTATTCAAGCTGCTAGCACAGATACGCAGTATTTT; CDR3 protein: CASSIQAASTDTQYF
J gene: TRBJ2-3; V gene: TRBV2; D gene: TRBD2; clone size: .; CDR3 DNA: TGTGCCGGCACCCACGGGGGTACTAGCGGGGTCACAGATACGCAGTATTTT; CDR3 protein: CAGTHGGTSGVTDTQYF
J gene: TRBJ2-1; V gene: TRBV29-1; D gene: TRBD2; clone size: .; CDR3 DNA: TGCAGCGTTGGGGGTAGCGGGTTAGTCTACAATGAGCAGTTCTTC; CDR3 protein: CSVGGSGLVYNEQFF
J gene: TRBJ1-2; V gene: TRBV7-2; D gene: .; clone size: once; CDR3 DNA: TGTGCCAGCAGCCGCGCCGGACAGACAAACTATGGCTACACCTTC; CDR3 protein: CASSRAGQTNYGYTF
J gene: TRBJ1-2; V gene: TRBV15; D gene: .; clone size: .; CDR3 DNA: TGTGCCACCAGCAGAGATAAGGGGATCTATGGCTACACCTTC; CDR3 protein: CATSRDKGIYGYTF
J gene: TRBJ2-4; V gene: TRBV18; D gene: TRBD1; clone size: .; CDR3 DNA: TGTGCCAGCTCACCCCGACAGGGGAGCGACATTCAGTACTTC; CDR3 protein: CASSPRQGSDIQYF
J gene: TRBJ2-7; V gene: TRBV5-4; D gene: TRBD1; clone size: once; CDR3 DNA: TGTGCCAGCAGCACGGACAGGAGAGAGCAGTACTTC; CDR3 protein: CASSTDRREQYF
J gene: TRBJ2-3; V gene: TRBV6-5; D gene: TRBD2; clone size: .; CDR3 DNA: TGTGCCAGCAGCACGGGACTAGCGACAGATACGCAGTATTTT; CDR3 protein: CASSTGLATDTQYF
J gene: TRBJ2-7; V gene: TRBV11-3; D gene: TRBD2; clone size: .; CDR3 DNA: TGTGCCAGCAGCTTAGGGTGGACTAGCGGGGACTCTGCCTACGAGCAGTACTTC; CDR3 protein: CASSLGWTSGDSAYEQYF
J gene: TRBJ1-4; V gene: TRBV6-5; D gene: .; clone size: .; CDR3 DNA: TGTGCCAGCAGTTATATAAGGCAGGGCGCCTATGAAAAACTGTTTTTT; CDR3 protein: CASSYIRQGAYEKLFF
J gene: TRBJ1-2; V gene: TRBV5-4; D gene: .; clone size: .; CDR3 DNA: TGTGCCAGCAGCCGAGTACCCGCCGGAGCGGAGGGCTACACCTTC; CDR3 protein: CASSRVPAGAEGYTF
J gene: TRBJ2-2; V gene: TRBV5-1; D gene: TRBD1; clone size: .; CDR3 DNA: TGCGCCAGCACCCCGAGGACAGGGATCGGCACCGGGGAGCTGTTTTTT; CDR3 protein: CASTPRTGIGTGELFF
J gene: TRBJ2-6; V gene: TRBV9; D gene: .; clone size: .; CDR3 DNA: TGTGCCAGCAGCGTAGATCCGACTTACTCTGGGGCCAACGTCCTGACTTTC; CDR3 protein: CASSVDPTYSGANVLTF
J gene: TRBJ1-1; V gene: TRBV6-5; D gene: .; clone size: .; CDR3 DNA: TGTGCCAGCAGAGCTCCGGGGAAGATGAACACTGAAGCTTTCTTT; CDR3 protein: CASRAPGKMNTEAFF
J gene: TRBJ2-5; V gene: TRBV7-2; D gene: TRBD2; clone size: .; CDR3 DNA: TGTGCCAGCAGCCCGGGAGGCGGGACCCAGTACTTC; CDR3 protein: CASSPGGGTQYF
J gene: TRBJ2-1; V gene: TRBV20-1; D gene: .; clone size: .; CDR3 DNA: TGCAGTGCCAGTAGGGGGATAGCTGAGCAGTTCTTC; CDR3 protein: CSASRGIAEQFF
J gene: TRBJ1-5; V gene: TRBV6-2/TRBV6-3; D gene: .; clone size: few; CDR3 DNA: TGTGCCAGCAGTTACAGACTGTCTGCGGGGGGGTCCAATCAGCCCCAGCATTTT; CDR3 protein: CASSYRLSAGGSNQPQHF
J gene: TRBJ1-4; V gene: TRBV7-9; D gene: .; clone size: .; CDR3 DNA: TGTGCCAGCAGCTTAGGACAGGCGGATGAAAAACTGTTTTTT; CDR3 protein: CASSLGQADEKLFF
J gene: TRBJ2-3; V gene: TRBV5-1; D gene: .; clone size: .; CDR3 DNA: TGCGCCAGCAGCTTATGGCTCAATACAGATACGCAGTATTTT; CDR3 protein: CASSLWLNTDTQYF
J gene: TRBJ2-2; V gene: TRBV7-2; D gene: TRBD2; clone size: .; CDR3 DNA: TGTGCCAGCAGCTTACTAGCGGGGGGGAACACCGGGGAGCTGTTTTTT; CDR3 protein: CASSLLAGGNTGELFF
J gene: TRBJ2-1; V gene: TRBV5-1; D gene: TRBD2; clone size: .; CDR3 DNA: TGCGCCAGCAGCCCTTTGACTAGCGGGACTCAGGGGGAGCAGTTCTTC; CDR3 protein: CASSPLTSGTQGEQFF
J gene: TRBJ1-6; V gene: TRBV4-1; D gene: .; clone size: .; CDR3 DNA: TGCGCCAGCAGCCAGCCGAGGGCGCGCGTGAATTCACCCCTCCACTTT; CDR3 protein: CASSQPRARVNSPLHF
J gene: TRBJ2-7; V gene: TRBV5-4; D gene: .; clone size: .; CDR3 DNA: TGTGCCAGCAGCCGGGAGCCCTCCTACGAGCAGTACTTC; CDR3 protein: CASSREPSYEQYF
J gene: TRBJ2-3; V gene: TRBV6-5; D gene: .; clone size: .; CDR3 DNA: TGTGCCAGCAGTCAGACACAGGGTTTTGGAGATACGCAGTATTTT; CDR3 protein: CASSQTQGFGDTQYF
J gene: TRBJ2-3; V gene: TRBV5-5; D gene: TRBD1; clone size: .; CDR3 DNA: TGTGCCAGCAGCTTAAGGGACAGGGGAGGTACAGATACGCAGTATTTT; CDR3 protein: CASSLRDRGGTDTQYF
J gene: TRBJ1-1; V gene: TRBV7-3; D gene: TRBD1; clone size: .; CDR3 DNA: TGTGCCAGCAGTTTGGGACAGCCCACTGAAGCTTTCTTT; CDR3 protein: CASSLGQPTEAFF
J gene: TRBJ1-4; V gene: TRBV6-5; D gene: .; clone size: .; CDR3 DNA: TGTGCCAGCAGTAAATACAGGGAAACTGAAAAACTGTTTTTT; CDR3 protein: CASSKYRETEKLFF
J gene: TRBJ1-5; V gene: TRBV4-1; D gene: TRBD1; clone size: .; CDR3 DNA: TGCGCCAGCAGGCGACAGGGGGATGCCGGAAATCAGCCCCAGCATTTT; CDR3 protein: CASRRQGDAGNQPQHF
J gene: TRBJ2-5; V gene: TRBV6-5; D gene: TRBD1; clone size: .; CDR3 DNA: TGTGCCAGCAGCCGGACAGGGCGAGCCCAAGAGACCCAGTACTTC; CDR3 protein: CASSRTGRAQETQYF
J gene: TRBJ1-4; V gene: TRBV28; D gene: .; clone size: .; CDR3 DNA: TGTGCCAGCAGTGCCCGGGGGATCGGGTTTTTT; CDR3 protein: CASSARGIGFF
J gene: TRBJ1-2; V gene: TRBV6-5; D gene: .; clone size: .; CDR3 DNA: TGTGCCAGCAGTTACTCGGAGGGTGTCTATGGCTACACCTTC; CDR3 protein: CASSYSEGVYGYTF
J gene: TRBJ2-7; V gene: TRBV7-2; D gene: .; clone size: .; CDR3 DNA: TGTGCCAGCAGCTTAAGGGACGGGAGAACCTACGAGCAGTACTTC; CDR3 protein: CASSLRDGRTYEQYF
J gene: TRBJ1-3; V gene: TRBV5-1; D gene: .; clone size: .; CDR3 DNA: TGCGCCAGCAGCTTGCAGGGACTCCTTGGAAACACCATATATTTT; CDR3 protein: CASSLQGLLGNTIYF
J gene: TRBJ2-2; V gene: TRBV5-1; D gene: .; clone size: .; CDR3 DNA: TGCGCCAGCAGCCCGGGACTCGCCCCCACCGGGGAGCTGTTTTTT; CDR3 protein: CASSPGLAPTGELFF
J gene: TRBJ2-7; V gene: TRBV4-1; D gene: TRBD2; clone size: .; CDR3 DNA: TGCGCCAGCAGCCATGAAAACGCGGGGGGGTCTAGCGGTCCGTACGAGCAGTACTTC; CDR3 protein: CASSHENAGGSSGPYEQYF
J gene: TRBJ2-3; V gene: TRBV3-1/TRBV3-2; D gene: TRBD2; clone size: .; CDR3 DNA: TGTGCCAGCAGCCCAAGGGGCGGGGGGGTAGATACGCAGTATTTT; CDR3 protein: CASSPRGGGVDTQYF
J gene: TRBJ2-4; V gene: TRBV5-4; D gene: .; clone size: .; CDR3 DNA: TGTGCCAGCAGGGTGTATAACAGGGACAACATTCAGTACTTC; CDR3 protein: CASRVYNRDNIQYF
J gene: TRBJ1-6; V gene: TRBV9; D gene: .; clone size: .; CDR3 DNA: TGTGCCAGCAGCGTAAGCCCTCTGGGAGGACTGGATAATTCACCCCTCCACTTT; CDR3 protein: CASSVSPLGGLDNSPLHF
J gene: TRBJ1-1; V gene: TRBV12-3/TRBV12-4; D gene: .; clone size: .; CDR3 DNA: TGTGCCAGCAGCCGGGGGGGGAACACTGAAGCTTTCTTT; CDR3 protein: CASSRGGNTEAFF
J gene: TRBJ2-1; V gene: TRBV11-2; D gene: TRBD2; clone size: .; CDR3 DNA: TGTGCCAGCAGCTTGAGACGGGGGGGCAATGAGCAGTTCTTC; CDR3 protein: CASSLRRGGNEQFF
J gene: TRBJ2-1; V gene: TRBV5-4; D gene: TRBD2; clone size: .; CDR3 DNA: TGTGCCAGCAGCTTGGACGGCCTTACTAGCGGGAGGTTGACTGAGCAGTTCTTC; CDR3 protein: CASSLDGLTSGRLTEQFF
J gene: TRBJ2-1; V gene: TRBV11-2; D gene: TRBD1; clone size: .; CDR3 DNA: TGTGCCAGCAGCTTAAAGGGGACAGGGGGCGATGAGCAGTTCTTC; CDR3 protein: CASSLKGTGGDEQFF